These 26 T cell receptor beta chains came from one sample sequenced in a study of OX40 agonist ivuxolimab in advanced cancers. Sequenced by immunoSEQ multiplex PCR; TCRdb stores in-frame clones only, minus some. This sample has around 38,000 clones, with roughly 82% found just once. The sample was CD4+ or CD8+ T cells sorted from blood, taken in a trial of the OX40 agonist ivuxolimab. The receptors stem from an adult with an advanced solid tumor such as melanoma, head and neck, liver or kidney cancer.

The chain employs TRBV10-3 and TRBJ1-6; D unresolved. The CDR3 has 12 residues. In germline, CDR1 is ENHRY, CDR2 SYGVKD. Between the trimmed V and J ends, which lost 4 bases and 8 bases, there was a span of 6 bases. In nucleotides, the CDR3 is TGTGCCATCAGTGCAGGAGATTCACCCCTCCACTTT. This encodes CAISAGDSPLHF.

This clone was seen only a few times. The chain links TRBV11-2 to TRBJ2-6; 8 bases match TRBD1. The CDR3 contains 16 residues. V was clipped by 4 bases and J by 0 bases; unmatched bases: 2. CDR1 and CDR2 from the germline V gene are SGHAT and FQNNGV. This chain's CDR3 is CASSWGQASGANVLTF. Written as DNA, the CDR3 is TGTGCCAGCAGCTGGGGACAGGCCTCTGGGGCCAACGTCCTGACTTTC.

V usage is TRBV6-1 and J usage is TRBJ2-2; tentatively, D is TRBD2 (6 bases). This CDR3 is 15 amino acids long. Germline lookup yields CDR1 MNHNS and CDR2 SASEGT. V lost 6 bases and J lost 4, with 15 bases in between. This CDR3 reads CASRGSSVGTGELFF. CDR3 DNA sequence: TGTGCCAGCAGGGGTTCTAGCGTCGGCACCGGGGAGCTGTTTTTT.

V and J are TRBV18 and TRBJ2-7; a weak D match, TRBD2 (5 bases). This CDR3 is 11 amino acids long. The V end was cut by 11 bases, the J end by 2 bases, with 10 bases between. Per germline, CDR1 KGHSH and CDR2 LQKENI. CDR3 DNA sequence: TGTGCCTCCAGCGGAGCCTACGAGCAGTACTTC. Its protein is CASSGAYEQYF.

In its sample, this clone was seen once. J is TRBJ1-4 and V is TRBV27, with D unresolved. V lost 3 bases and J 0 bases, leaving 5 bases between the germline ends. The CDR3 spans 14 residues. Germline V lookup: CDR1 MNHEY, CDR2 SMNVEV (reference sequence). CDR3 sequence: CASSFGSTNEKLFF. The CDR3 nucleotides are TGTGCCAGCAGTTTCGGATCAACTAATGAAAAACTGTTTTTT.

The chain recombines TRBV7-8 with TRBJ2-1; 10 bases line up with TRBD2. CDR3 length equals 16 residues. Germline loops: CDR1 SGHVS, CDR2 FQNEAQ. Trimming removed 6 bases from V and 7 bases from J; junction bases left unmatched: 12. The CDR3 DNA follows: TGTGCCAGCAGAGCTACCGGGACTAGCGTGGGGAATGAGCAGTTCTTC. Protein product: CASRATGTSVGNEQFF.

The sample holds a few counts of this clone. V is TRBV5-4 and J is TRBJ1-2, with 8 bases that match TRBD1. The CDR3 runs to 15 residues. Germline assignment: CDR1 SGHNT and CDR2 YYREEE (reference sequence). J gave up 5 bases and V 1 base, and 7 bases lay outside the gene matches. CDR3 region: CASSLRAGGEYGYTF. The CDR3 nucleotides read TGTGCCAGCAGCTTGAGGGCAGGGGGCGAGTATGGCTACACCTTC. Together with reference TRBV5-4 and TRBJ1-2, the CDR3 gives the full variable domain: ETGVTQSPTHLIKTRGQQVTLRCSSQSGHNTVSWYQQALGQGPQFIFQYYREEENGRGNFPPRFSGLQFPNYSSELNVNALELDDSALYLCASSLRAGGEYGYTFGSGTRLTVV.

CDR3 in amino acids: CASRGGYQETQYF. Written as DNA, the CDR3 is TGTGCCAGCCGGGGCGGGTACCAAGAGACCCAGTACTTC. V is TRBV5-4 and J is TRBJ2-5, with D possibly called TRBD1 or TRBD2 (5 bases each). This CDR3 is 13 amino acids long. CDR1 SGHNT and CDR2 YYREEE come from the germline V gene (reference sequence). V lost 7 bases and J lost 0, with 10 bases in between.

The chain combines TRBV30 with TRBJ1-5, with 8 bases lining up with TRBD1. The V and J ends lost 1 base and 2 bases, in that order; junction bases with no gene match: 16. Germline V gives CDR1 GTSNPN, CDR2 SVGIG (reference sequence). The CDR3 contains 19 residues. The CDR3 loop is CAWSALDRELGFGNQPQHF. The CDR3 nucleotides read TGTGCCTGGAGTGCCCTGGACAGGGAGTTGGGCTTCGGCAATCAGCCCCAGCATTTT.

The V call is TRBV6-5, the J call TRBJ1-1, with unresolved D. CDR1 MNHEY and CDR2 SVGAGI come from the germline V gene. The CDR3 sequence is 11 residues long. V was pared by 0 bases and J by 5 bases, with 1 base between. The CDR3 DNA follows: TGTGCCAGCAGTTACTCGACTGAAGCTTTCTTT. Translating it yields CASSYSTEAFF.

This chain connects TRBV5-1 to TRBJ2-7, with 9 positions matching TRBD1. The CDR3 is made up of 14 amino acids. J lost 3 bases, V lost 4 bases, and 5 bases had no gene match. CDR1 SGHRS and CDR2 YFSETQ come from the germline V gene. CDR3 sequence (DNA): TGCGCCAGCAGCGCGGACAGGGGCGACTACGAGCAGTACTTC. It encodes CASSADRGDYEQYF.

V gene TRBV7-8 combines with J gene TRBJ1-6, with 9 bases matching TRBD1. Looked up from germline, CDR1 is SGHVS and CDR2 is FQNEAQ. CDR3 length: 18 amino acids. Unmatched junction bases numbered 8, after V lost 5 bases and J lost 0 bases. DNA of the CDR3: TGTGCCAGCAGCGCCGGGACAGGGTACGGCTCCTATAATTCACCCCTCCACTTT. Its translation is CASSAGTGYGSYNSPLHF.

CDR3: CASSLGPFNEQYF. As DNA, the CDR3 is TGTGCCAGCAGCTTGGGACCATTCAACGAGCAGTACTTC. V gene TRBV5-5 combines with J gene TRBJ2-5; D is ambiguous. TRBJ2-7 matches the DNA end more closely, so the J call is doubtful. Germline lookup yields CDR1 SGHKS and CDR2 YYEKEE (reference sequence). The CDR3 is 13 residues long.

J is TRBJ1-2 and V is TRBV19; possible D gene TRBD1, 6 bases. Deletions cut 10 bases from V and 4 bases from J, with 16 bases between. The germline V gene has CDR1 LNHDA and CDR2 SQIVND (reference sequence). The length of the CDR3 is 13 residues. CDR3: CATRNRTAYGYTF. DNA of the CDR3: TGTGCCACCAGGAATCGGACAGCCTATGGCTACACCTTC. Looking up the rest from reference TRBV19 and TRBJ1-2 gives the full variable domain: DGGITQSPKYLFRKEGQNVTLSCEQNLNHDAMYWYRQDPGQGLRLIYYSQIVNDFQKGDIAEGYSVSREKKESFPLTVTSAQKNPTAFYLCATRNRTAYGYTFGSGTRLTVV.

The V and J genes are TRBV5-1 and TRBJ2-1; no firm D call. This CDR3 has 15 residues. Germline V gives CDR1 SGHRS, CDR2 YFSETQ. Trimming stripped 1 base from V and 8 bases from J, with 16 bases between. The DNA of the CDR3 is TGCGCCAGCAGCTTGCATAGGAGTGATCGGGATGAGCAGTTCTTC. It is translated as CASSLHRSDRDEQFF.

CDR3 amino acids: CASSRDFRELFF. In nucleotides, the CDR3 is TGTGCCAGCAGCCGGGACTTCCGGGAGCTGTTTTTT. This chain joins TRBV7-2 and TRBJ2-2; possible D gene TRBD2, 6 bases. The germline gives CDR1 SGHTA, CDR2 FQGNSA. V was pared by 5 bases and J by 9 bases, with 10 bases between. This CDR3 comprises 12 residues.

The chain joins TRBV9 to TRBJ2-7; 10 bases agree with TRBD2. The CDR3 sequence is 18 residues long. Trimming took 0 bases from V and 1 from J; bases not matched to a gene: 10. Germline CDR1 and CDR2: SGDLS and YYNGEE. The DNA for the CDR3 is TGTGCCAGCAGCGTAGCTCCAAGCGGGAGGGCCGATTCCTACGAGCAGTACTTC. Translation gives CASSVAPSGRADSYEQYF. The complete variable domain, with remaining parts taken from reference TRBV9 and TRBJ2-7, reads DSGVTQTPKHLITATGQRVTLRCSPRSGDLSVYWYQQSLDQGLQFLIQYYNGEERAKGNILERFSAQQFPDLHSELNLSSLELGDSALYFCASSVAPSGRADSYEQYFGPGTRLTVT.

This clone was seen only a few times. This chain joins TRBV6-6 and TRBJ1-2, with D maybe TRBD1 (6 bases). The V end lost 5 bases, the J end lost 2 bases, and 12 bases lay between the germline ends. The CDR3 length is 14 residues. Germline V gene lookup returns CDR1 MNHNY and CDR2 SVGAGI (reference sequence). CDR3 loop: CASSHGQNNYGYTF. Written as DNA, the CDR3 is TGTGCCAGCAGTCACGGACAGAACAACTATGGCTACACCTTC.

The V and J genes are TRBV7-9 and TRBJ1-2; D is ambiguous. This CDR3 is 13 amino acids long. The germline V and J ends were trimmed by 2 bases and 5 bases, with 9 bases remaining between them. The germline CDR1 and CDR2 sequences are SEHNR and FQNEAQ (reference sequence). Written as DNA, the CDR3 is TGTGCCAGCAGCTTAAGGGTTGAGTATGGCTACACCTTC. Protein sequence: CASSLRVEYGYTF.

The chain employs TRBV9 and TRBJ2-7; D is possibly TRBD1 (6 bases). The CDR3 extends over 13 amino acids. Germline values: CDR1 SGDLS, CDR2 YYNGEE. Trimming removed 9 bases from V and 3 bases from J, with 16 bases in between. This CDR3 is CATPRDNFYEQYF. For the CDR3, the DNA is TGTGCCACCCCCCGGGACAATTTCTACGAGCAGTACTTC.

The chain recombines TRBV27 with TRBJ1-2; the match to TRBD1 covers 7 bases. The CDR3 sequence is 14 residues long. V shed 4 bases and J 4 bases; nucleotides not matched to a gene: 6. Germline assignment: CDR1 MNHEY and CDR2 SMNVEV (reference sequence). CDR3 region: CASSSTGTVYGYTF. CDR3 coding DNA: TGTGCCAGCAGTTCGACCGGGACAGTCTATGGCTACACCTTC.

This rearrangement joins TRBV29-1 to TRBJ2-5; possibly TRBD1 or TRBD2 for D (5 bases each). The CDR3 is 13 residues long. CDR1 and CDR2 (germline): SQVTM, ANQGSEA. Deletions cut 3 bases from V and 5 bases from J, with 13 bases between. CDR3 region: CSVDLGVGETQYF. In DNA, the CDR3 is TGCAGCGTTGATCTGGGGGTTGGGGAGACCCAGTACTTC.

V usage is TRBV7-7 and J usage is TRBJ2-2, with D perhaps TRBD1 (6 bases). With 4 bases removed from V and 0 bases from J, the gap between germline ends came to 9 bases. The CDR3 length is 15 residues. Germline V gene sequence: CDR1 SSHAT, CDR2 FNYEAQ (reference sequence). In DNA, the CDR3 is TGTGCCAGCAGCTCCGGGACATCGAACACCGGGGAGCTGTTTTTT. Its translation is CASSSGTSNTGELFF.

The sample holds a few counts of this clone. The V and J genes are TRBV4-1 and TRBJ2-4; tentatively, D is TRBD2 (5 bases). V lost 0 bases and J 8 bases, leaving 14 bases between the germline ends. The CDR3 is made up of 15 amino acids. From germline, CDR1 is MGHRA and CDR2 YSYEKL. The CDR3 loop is CASSQDARLGDIQYF. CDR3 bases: TGCGCCAGCAGCCAAGACGCTCGCCTCGGGGACATTCAGTACTTC.

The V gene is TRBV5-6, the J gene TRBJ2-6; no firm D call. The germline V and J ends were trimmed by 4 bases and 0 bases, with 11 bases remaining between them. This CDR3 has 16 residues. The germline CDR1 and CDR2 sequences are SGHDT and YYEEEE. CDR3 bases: TGTGCCAGCAGCCCGAACTTATTCTCTGGGGCCAACGTCCTGACTTTC. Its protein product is CASSPNLFSGANVLTF.

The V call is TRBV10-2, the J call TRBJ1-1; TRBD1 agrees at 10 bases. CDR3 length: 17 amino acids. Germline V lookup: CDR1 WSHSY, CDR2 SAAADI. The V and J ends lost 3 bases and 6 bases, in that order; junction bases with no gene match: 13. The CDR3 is CASSDRGGGQGRAEAFF. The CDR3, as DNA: TGCGCCAGCAGTGATCGTGGAGGGGGACAGGGGCGGGCTGAAGCTTTCTTT.